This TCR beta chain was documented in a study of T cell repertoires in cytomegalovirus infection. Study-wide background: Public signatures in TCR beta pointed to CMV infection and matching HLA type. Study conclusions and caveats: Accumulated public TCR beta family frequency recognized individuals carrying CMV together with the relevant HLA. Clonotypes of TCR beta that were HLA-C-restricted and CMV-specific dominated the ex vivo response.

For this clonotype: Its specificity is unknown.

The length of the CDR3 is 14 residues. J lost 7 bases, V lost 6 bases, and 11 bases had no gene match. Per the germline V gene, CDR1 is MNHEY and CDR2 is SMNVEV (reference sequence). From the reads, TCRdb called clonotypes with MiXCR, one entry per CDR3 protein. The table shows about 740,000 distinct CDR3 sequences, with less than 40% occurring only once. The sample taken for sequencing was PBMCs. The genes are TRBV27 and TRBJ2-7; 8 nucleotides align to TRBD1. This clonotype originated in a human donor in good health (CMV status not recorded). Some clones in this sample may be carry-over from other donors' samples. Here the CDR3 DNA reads TGTGCCAGCAGAGCCGGGACAGGCCGTCTGGAGCAGTACTTC. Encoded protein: CASRAGTGRLEQYF.